This T cell receptor (beta chain) derives from a study of breast tumors, draining lymph nodes, adjacent tissues. Breast cancer patients provided tissue from their axillary draining lymph nodes. TCRdb passed the multiplex PCR reads through MiXCR, listing each CDR3 protein once. The table includes 200,000 to 300,000 distinct CDR3 sequences, around 31% detected once. Study findings and constraints: Compared with lymph nodes, tumors were less diverse; compared with nontumor tissue, more. Findings are consistent with lymph node origin and intratumoral expansion of most tumor T cells. Tumor and nontumor repertoires were significantly more similar in luminal-like than in basal-like breast cancer.

On this clonotype: No antigen is known for it.

Material for sequencing was axillary lymph node tissue. This TCR was sampled from a female donor with breast cancer. Some clones in this sample may be carry-over from other donors' samples.

DNA for the CDR3: TGTGCCAGCAGTTTGGGGGACAGGGGGGTTGGTGAAGCTTTCTTT. As protein: CASSLGDRGVGEAFF. The chain carries TRBV27 and TRBJ1-1, with TRBD1 matching 11 bases. The J segment lost 7 bases and the V segment lost 3 bases, leaving 7 bases of the junction unmatched. The CDR3 spans 15 residues. Germline V gene lookup returns CDR1 MNHEY and CDR2 SMNVEV (reference sequence).